This T cell receptor (beta chain) was captured by sequencing in a study of glioma-infiltrating T cells. TCR alpha and beta CDR3 regions were amplified from RNA using iRepertoire nested multiplex PCR. Input was roughly 85-450 ng of tissue mRNA or PBMC total RNA. TCRdb passed the multiplex PCR reads through MiXCR, listing each CDR3 protein once. The table lists 110,000 or so distinct CDR3 sequences, around 25% of them singletons. This clonotype was counted ten times or more. Its target is not known. The J segment lost 4 bases and the V segment lost 5 bases, leaving 6 bases of the junction unmatched. Germline V CDR1 and CDR2: MDHEN, SYDVKM. The CDR3 has 15 amino acids. Study-wide results and limits: Above-expected tissue-blood divergence occurred in all gliomas, most in low-grade ones.

Sequenced material: glioma tissue, nonneoplastic brain tissue, or PBMCs (not recorded which). The receptor's source is a human donor with low-grade glioma or glioblastoma, undergoing nonglioma brain surgery, or in good health (not recorded which). The rearrangement joins TRBV28 to TRBJ1-1; TRBD1 matches at 11 bases. CDR3 sequence (DNA): TGTGCCAGCAGTCCCTCCGGGACAGGGGGCACTGAAGCTTTCTTT. It specifies CASSPSGTGGTEAFF.